The 23 T cell receptor beta chains given below trace back to one sample, sequenced in a study of blood T cells in healthy people across ages. Sample-barcoded 5' priming and a J-beta primer mix drove a second PCR of roughly 6 to 12 cycles. Each CDR3 protein gets one entry after TCRdb re-called the 5' RACE reads with MiXCR. The table shows around 1,700,000 distinct CDR3 sequences, with approximately 28% occurring only once. Specimen: blood. Source of these receptors: a woman in her 30s in good health.

V is TRBV29-1 and J is TRBJ2-3, with unresolved D. This CDR3 region has 14 residues. The ends were cut back, 2 bases at V and 7 bases at J, with 16 bases in the middle. Germline values: CDR1 SQVTM, CDR2 ANQGSEA. Written as DNA, the CDR3 is TGCAGCGTTGAATTGGTTCCTTTAAAAAATACGCAGTATTTT. This gives the protein CSVELVPLKNTQYF.

This clonotype was seen a handful of times. CDR3: CASSLGTSGLVETQYF. Written as DNA, the CDR3 is TGTGCCAGCAGCTTAGGAACGTCCGGCTTGGTAGAGACCCAGTACTTC. The gene calls are TRBV11-2 and TRBJ2-5; D gene ambiguous. The V end lost 1 base, the J end lost 4 bases, and 16 bases lay between the germline ends. This CDR3 is built from 16 residues. Germline CDR1 reads SGHAT; CDR2 reads FQNNGV.

CDR3 residues: CASSLGELNIQYF. As DNA, the CDR3 is TGCGCCAGCAGCTTGGGAGAATTGAACATTCAGTACTTC. The J gene is TRBJ2-4, the V gene TRBV5-1; D is uncertain. Between the trimmed V and J ends, which lost 0 bases and 7 bases, there was a span of 8 bases. This CDR3 contains 13 residues. Germline V CDR1 and CDR2: SGHRS, YFSETQ. Based on the CDR3 plus reference TRBV5-1 and TRBJ2-4, the full variable domain is KAGVTQTPRYLIKTRGQQVTLSCSPISGHRSVSWYQQTPGQGLQFLFEYFSETQRNKGNFPGRFSGRQFSNSRSEMNVSTLELGDSALYLCASSLGELNIQYFGAGTRLSVL.

The genes are TRBV7-9 and TRBJ1-1; D is uncertain. Germline V lookup: CDR1 SEHNR, CDR2 FQNEAQ (reference sequence). This CDR3 spans 14 amino acids. Between the trimmed V and J ends, which lost 5 bases and 6 bases, there was a span of 16 bases. The CDR3 region is CASSQASPHAEAFF. Written as DNA, the CDR3 is TGTGCCAGCAGCCAGGCGTCCCCCCACGCTGAAGCTTTCTTT.

The table lists this clonotype with a few counts. This chain's CDR3 is CSAPYLADQETQYF. The CDR3 nucleotides read TGCAGTGCTCCTTATCTAGCGGACCAAGAGACCCAGTACTTC. The chain combines TRBV20-1 with TRBJ2-5; 7 nucleotides agree with TRBD2. The CDR3 runs to 14 residues. After removal of 5 bases from V and 0 bases from J, the junction contained 6 bases not matched to a gene. CDR1 is DFQATT and CDR2 is SNEGSKA in the germline V gene (reference sequence).

This clonotype was observed a few times. This chain joins TRBV13 and TRBJ2-5; tentative D call: TRBD2 (6 bases). Per germline, CDR1 PRHDT and CDR2 FYEKMQ (reference sequence). This CDR3 has 13 amino acids. The V end lost 4 bases, the J end lost 5 bases, and 11 bases lay between the germline ends. CDR3: CASSSRECETQYF. In DNA, the CDR3 is TGTGCCAGCAGCTCCCGGGAGTGTGAGACCCAGTACTTC.

The chain uses TRBV30 and TRBJ1-1; D remains ambiguous. With 5 bases removed from V and 0 bases from J, the gap between germline ends came to 10 bases. Germline V gives CDR1 GTSNPN, CDR2 SVGIG (reference sequence). CDR3 length: 13 amino acids. As DNA, the CDR3 is TGTGCCTGGGTTGCCTCGATGAACACTGAAGCTTTCTTT. Protein product: CAWVASMNTEAFF. The full variable domain, completed using reference TRBV30 and TRBJ1-1, is SQTIHQWPATLVQPVGSPLSLECTVEGTSNPNLYWYRQAAGRGLQLLFYSVGIGQISSEVPQNLSASRPQDRQFILSSKKLLLSDSGFYLCAWVASMNTEAFFGQGTRLTVV.

The chain is built from TRBV12-3 or TRBV12-4 and TRBJ2-7; 10 nucleotides match TRBD2. This CDR3 is 16 amino acids long. V gave up 6 bases and J gave up 2 bases; unmatched junction bases: 10. CDR3 in DNA: TGTGCCAGCAGGAGAGCGGGAGGGGAACGCGCCTACGAGCAGTACTTC. This translates into CASRRAGGERAYEQYF.

This clonotype was seen a handful of times. The chain has TRBV3-1 and TRBJ2-5; weak D call: TRBD1 (5 bases). The length of the CDR3 is 14 residues. Germline CDR1 and CDR2: LGHDT and YNNKEL (reference sequence). The V end lost 3 bases, the J end lost 1 base, and 9 bases lay between the germline ends. This CDR3 reads CASSQQGIQETQYF. CDR3 in DNA: TGTGCCAGCAGCCAGCAGGGCATCCAAGAGACCCAGTACTTC.

In its sample, this clonotype was seen a few times. This rearrangement joins TRBV30 to TRBJ1-1; no firm D call. Trimming took 0 bases from V and 0 from J, leaving 2 bases between them. CDR3 size: 12 residues. Germline assignment: CDR1 GTSNPN and CDR2 SVGIG (reference sequence). The CDR3 is CAWSVLNTEAFF. Here the CDR3 DNA reads TGTGCCTGGAGTGTACTGAACACTGAAGCTTTCTTT.

This clonotype has just a few counts. The rearrangement uses TRBV4-2 and TRBJ1-2; D is unclear. Between the trimmed V and J ends, which lost 0 bases and 3 bases, there was a span of 14 bases. Per germline, CDR1 LGHNA and CDR2 YNFKEQ. The CDR3 length is 16 residues. CDR3 sequence reads: CASSQDTRGVDYGYTF. DNA of the CDR3: TGTGCCAGCAGCCAAGACACTCGGGGAGTAGACTATGGCTACACCTTC.

The rearrangement joins TRBV20-1 to TRBJ1-5; D is uncertain. Per germline, CDR1 DFQATT and CDR2 SNEGSKA (reference sequence). V lost 6 bases and J 9 bases, leaving 15 bases between the germline ends. This CDR3 has 12 amino acids. CDR3 sequence reads: CSAISVEGPQHF. The CDR3 coding sequence is TGCAGTGCCATTTCCGTGGAGGGGCCCCAGCATTTT.

With regard to this clonotype: This clone may be a read error of a much larger clone one base away. V gene TRBV4-1 combines with J gene TRBJ1-2; TRBD1 is a possible D gene (6 bases). The germline gives CDR1 MGHRA, CDR2 YSYEKL. This CDR3 has 15 amino acids. The CDR3 nucleotides are TGCGCCGGCAGCCAAGGGGGACACGATAACTATGGCTACACCTTC. As protein: CAGSQGGHDNYGYTF.

The CDR3 here is CASCPDRAYGYTF. CDR3 bases: TGTGCCAGCTGCCCCGATAGGGCCTATGGCTACACCTTC. J is TRBJ1-2 and V is TRBV6-5, with no clear D. Trimming removed 8 bases from V and 4 bases from J, with 14 bases in between. Germline CDR1 and CDR2: MNHEY and SVGAGI. The CDR3 runs to 13 residues.

This rearrangement joins TRBV25-1 to TRBJ2-1, with D maybe TRBD2 (5 bases). The germline CDR1 and CDR2 sequences are MGHDK and SYGVNS. The V end lost 1 base, the J end lost 7 bases, and 20 bases lay between the germline ends. The CDR3 is 17 amino acids. CDR3 loop: CASSESGSGPTGNEQFF. Written as DNA, the CDR3 is TGTGCCAGCAGTGAATCCGGATCGGGCCCCACGGGGAATGAGCAGTTCTTC.

This chain connects TRBV12-5 to TRBJ1-4; 9 bases line up with TRBD1. From germline, CDR1 is LGHNT and CDR2 FRNRAP. V lost 4 bases, J lost 0 bases, and 6 bases stayed unmatched. This CDR3 contains 17 residues. As DNA, the CDR3 is TGTGCTAGTGGTTCCGGGACAGGGCGAACAACTAATGAAAAACTGTTTTTT. Protein sequence: CASGSGTGRTTNEKLFF.

The V and J genes are TRBV6-1 and TRBJ2-4, with D possibly matching TRBD2 (6 bases). V lost 1 base and J 9 bases, leaving 7 bases between the germline ends. The V gene's germline CDR1 is MNHNS and CDR2 SASEGT. The CDR3 runs to 12 residues. Written as DNA, the CDR3 is TGTGCCAGCAGTGAAGGGGGAGGCATTCAGTACTTC. This sequence encodes CASSEGGGIQYF.

The J gene is TRBJ1-4, the V gene TRBV6-5; a possible D gene is TRBD1 (6 bases). The V end lost 4 bases, the J end lost 5 bases, and 17 bases lay between the germline ends. The CDR3 contains 16 residues. Germline V gene lookup returns CDR1 MNHEY and CDR2 SVGAGI. CDR3 in DNA: TGTGCCAGCAGTTGGGGTGGAGGGGGTGGGAATGAAAAACTGTTTTTT. Translated: CASSWGGGGGNEKLFF.

The chain combines TRBV4-3 with TRBJ2-7; D is possibly TRBD1 (7 bases). This CDR3 is built from 20 residues. Germline V CDR1 and CDR2: LGHNA, YSLEER. Between the trimmed V and J ends, which lost 4 bases and 0 bases, there was a span of 28 bases. In nucleotides, the CDR3 is TGCGCCAGCAGCCTGAACGCCCCGACAGGGAGCGGGTTTAGCTCCTACGAGCAGTACTTC. Translating gives CASSLNAPTGSGFSSYEQYF.

The chain has TRBV20-1 and TRBJ2-4; the D gene could be TRBD1 or TRBD2 (6 bases each). The CDR3 totals 15 residues. V was trimmed by 3 bases and J by 3 bases, leaving 15 bases between them. CDR1 and CDR2 from the germline V gene are DFQATT and SNEGSKA (reference sequence). The CDR3 coding sequence is TGCAGTGCTAGTGAGGGGGGACCCGGCAAAAACATTCAGTACTTC. Translated: CSASEGGPGKNIQYF.

This clonotype was seen at least ten times. The chain joins TRBV20-1 to TRBJ1-2, with 7 bases identical to TRBD1. This CDR3 contains 13 residues. Germline CDR1 reads DFQATT; CDR2 reads SNEGSKA (reference sequence). The J segment lost 4 bases and the V segment lost 3 bases, leaving 5 bases of the junction unmatched. For the CDR3, the DNA is TGCAGTGCTAGGACAGGGCGAGTCTATGGCTACACCTTC. This translates into CSARTGRVYGYTF.

This clonotype was counted many times. The CDR3 is CASSLAGGVNEQYF. CDR3 in DNA: TGTGCCAGCAGCCTAGCGGGAGGGGTTAACGAGCAGTACTTC. The rearrangement uses TRBV27 and TRBJ2-7; TRBD2 agrees at 12 bases. This CDR3 region has 14 residues. Germline loops: CDR1 MNHEY, CDR2 SMNVEV (reference sequence). The trim removed 6 bases at V and 5 bases at J, leaving 5 bases unmatched.

In this sample, this clonotype turned up many times. The chain employs TRBV4-1 and TRBJ2-1; D gene unclear. Germline V lookup: CDR1 MGHRA, CDR2 YSYEKL. V lost 3 bases, J lost 6 bases, and 12 bases lay in between. This CDR3 is 14 amino acids long. CDR3 amino acids: CASSQVQWGNEQFF. CDR3 coding DNA: TGCGCCAGCAGCCAGGTACAGTGGGGCAATGAGCAGTTCTTC.